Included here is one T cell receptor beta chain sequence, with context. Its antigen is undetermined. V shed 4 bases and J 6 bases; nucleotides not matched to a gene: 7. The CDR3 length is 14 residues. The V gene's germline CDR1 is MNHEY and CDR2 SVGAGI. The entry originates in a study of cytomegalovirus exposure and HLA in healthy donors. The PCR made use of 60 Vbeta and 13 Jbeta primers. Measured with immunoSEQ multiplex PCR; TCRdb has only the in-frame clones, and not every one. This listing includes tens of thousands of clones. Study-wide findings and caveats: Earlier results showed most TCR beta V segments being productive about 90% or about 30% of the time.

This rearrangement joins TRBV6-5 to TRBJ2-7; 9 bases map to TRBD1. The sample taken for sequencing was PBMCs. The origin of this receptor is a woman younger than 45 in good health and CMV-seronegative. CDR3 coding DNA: TGTGCCAGCAGTTCCGACAGGGGGTTTGGCGAGCAGTACTTC. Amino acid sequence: CASSSDRGFGEQYF.